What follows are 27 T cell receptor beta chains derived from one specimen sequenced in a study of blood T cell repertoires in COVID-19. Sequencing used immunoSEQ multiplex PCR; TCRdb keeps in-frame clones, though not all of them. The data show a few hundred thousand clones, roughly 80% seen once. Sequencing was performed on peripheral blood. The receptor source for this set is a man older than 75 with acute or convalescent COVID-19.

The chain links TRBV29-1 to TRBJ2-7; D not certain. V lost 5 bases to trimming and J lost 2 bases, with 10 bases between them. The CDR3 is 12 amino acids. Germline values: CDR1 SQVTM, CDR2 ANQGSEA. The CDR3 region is CSVIERAYEQYF. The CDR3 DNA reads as TGCAGCGTTATCGAGAGAGCCTACGAGCAGTACTTC.

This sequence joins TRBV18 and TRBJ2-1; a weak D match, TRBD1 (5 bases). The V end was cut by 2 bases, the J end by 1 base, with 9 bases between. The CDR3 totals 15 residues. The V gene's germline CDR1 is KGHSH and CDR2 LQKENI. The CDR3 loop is CASSPGADSYNEQFF. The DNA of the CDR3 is TGTGCCAGCTCACCAGGGGCAGATTCCTACAATGAGCAGTTCTTC.

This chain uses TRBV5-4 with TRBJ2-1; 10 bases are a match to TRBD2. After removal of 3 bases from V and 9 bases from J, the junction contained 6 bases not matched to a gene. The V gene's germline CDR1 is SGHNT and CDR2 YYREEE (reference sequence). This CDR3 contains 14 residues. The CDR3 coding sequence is TGTGCCAGCAGCTGGAAAGCGGGGGGGCCTGAGCAGTTCTTC. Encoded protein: CASSWKAGGPEQFF. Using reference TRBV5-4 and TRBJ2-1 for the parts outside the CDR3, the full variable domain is ETGVTQSPTHLIKTRGQQVTLRCSSQSGHNTVSWYQQALGQGPQFIFQYYREEENGRGNFPPRFSGLQFPNYSSELNVNALELDDSALYLCASSWKAGGPEQFFGPGTRLTVL.

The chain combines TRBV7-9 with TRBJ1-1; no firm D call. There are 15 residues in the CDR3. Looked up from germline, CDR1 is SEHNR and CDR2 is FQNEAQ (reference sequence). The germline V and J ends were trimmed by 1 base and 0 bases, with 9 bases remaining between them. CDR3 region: CASSLGQVMNTEAFF. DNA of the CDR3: TGTGCCAGCAGCTTAGGGCAGGTAATGAACACTGAAGCTTTCTTT. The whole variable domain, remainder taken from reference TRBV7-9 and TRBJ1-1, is DTGVSQNPRHKITKRGQNVTFRCDPISEHNRLYWYRQTLGQGPEFLTYFQNEAQLEKSRLLSDRFSAERPKGSFSTLEIQRTEQGDSAMYLCASSLGQVMNTEAFFGQGTRLTVV.

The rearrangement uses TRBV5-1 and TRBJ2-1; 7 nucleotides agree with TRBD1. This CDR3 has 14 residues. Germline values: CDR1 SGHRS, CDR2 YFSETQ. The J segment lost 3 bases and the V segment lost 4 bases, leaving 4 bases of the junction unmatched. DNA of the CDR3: TGCGCCAGCAGCCTGGGACAGTACTACAATGAGCAGTTCTTC. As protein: CASSLGQYYNEQFF.

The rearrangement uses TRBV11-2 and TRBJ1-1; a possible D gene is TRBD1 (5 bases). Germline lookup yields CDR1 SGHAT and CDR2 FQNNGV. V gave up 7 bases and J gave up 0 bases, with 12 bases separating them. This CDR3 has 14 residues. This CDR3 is CASTRDSMNTEAFF. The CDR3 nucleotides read TGTGCCAGCACCCGGGACTCCATGAACACTGAAGCTTTCTTT.

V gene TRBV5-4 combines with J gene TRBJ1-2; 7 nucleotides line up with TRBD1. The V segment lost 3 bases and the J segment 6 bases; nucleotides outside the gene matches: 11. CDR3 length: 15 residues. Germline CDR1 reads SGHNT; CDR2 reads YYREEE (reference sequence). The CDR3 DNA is TGTGCCAGCAGCTCCCCGGACAGGATCATCCATGGCTACACCTTC. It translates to CASSSPDRIIHGYTF.

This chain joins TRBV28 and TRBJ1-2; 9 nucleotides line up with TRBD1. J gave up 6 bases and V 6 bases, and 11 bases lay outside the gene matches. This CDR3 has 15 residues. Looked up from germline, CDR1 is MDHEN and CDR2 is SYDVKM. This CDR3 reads CASSPLPGQGHGYTF. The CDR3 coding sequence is TGTGCCAGCAGCCCATTGCCGGGACAGGGCCATGGCTACACCTTC.

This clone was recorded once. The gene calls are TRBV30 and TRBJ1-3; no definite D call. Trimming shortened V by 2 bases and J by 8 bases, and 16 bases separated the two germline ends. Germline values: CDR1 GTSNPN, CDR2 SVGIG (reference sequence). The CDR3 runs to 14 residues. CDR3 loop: CAWSSPDPRDTIYF. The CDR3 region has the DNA TGTGCCTGGAGTTCCCCGGACCCGAGGGACACCATATATTTT.

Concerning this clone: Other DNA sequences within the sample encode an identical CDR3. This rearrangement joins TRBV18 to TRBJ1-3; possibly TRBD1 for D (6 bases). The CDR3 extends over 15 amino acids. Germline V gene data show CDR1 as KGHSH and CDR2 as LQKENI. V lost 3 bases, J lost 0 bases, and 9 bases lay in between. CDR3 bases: TGTGCCAGCTCACCGGACAGCCTCTCTGGAAACACCATATATTTT. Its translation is CASSPDSLSGNTIYF.

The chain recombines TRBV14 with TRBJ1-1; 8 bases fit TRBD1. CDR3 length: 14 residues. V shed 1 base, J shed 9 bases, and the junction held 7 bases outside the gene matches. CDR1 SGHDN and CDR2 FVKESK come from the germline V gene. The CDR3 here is CASSQVYRDRKAFF. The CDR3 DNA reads TGTGCCAGCAGCCAAGTTTACCGGGACAGGAAAGCTTTCTTT.

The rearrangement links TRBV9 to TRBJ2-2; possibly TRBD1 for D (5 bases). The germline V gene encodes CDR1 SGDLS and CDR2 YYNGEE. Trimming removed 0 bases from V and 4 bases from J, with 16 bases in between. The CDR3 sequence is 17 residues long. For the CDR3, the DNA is TGTGCCAGCAGCGTAGCAGCCTGGCAGGGAAGCACCGGGGAGCTGTTTTTT. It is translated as CASSVAAWQGSTGELFF.

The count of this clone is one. The CDR3 DNA is TGTGCCAGTACCCCTCCGGGAGGGAGGTCAAATCAGCCCCAGCATTTT. Amino acids: CASTPPGGRSNQPQHF. The chain couples TRBV19 to TRBJ1-5; D ambiguous. CDR1 is LNHDA, CDR2 SQIVND, per germline (reference sequence). This CDR3 has 16 amino acids. The V end was cut by 7 bases, the J end by 4 bases, with 20 bases between.

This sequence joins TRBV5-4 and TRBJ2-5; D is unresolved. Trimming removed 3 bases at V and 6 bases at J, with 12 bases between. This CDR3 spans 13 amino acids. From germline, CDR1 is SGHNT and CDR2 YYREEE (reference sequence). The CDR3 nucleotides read TGTGCCAGCAGCTCCCAACGGGTGAAGACCCAGTACTTC. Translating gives CASSSQRVKTQYF.

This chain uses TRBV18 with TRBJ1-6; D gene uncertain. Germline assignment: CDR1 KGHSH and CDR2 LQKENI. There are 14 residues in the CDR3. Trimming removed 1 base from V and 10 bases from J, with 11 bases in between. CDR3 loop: CASSPQERGSPLHF. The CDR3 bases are TGTGCCAGCTCACCACAGGAACGAGGGTCACCCCTCCACTTT.

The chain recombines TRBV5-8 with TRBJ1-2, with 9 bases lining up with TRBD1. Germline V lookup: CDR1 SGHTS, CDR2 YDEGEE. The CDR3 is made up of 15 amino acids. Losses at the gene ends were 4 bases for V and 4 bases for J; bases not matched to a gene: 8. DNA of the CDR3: TGTGCCAGCAGCCAACAGGGGGCTCAGGGCTATGGCTACACCTTC. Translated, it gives CASSQQGAQGYGYTF.

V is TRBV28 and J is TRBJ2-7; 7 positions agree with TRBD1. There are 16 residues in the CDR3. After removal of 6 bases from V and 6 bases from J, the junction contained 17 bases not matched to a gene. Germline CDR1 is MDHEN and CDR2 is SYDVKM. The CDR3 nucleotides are TGTGCCAGCAGGCGTAACCAGGGGACAGTATCAAGCGAGCAGTACTTC. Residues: CASRRNQGTVSSEQYF. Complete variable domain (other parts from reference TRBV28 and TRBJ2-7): DVKVTQSSRYLVKRTGEKVFLECVQDMDHENMFWYRQDPGLGLRLIYFSYDVKMKEKGDIPEGYSVSREKKERFSLILESASTNQTSMYLCASRRNQGTVSSEQYFGPGTRLTVT.

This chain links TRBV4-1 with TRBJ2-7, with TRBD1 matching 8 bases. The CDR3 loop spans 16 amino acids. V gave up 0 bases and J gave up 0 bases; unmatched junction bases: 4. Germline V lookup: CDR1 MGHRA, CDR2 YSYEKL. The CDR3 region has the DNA TGCGCCAGCAGCCAAGATGCAGGGGGCGGCTCCTACGAGCAGTACTTC. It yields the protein CASSQDAGGGSYEQYF.

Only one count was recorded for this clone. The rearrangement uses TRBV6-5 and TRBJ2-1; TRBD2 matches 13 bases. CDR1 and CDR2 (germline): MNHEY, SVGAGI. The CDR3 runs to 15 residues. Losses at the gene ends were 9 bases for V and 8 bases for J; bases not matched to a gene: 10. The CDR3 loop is CASLPGTSGIDEQFF. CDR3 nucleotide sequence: TGTGCCAGTCTTCCCGGGACTAGCGGGATAGATGAGCAGTTCTTC.

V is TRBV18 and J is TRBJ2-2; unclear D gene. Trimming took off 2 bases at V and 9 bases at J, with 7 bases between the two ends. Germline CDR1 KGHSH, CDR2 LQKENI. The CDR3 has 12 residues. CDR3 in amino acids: CASSPTDRELFF. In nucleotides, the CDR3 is TGTGCCAGCTCACCAACAGACCGGGAGCTGTTTTTT. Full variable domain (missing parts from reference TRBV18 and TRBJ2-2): NAGVMQNPRHLVRRRGQEARLRCSPMKGHSHVYWYRQLPEEGLKFMVYLQKENIIDESGMPKERFSAEFPKEGPSILRIQQVVRGDSAAYFCASSPTDRELFFGEGSRLTVL.

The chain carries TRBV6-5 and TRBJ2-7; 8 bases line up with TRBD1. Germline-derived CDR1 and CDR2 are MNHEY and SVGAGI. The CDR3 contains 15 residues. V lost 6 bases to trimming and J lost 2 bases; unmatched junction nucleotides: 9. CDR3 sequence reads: CASSLTGTGPYEQYF. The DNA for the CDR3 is TGTGCCAGCAGCCTTACCGGGACAGGTCCCTACGAGCAGTACTTC.

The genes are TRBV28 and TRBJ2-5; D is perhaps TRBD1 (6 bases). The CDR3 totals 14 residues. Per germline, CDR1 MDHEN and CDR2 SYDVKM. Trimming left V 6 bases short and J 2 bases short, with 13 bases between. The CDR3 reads CASRGSQGQETQYF. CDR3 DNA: TGTGCCAGCAGGGGATCGCAGGGGCAAGAGACCCAGTACTTC.

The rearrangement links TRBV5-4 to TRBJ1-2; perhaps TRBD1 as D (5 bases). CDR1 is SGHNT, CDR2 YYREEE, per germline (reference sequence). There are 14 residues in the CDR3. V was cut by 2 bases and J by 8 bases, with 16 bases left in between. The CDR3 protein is CASSFEQATWGYTF. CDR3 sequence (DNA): TGTGCCAGCAGCTTCGAACAGGCCACTTGGGGCTACACCTTC.

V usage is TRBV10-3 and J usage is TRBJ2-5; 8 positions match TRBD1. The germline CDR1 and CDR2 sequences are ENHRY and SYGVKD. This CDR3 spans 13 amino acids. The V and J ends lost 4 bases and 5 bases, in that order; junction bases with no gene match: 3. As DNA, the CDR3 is TGTGCCATCAGTGGTGGGACAGGCGAGACCCAGTACTTC. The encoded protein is CAISGGTGETQYF.

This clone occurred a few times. CDR3 in DNA: TGTGCCACCAGCAGAGATCGGACAGAAGGAAACACCATATATTTT. As protein: CATSRDRTEGNTIYF. The rearrangement uses TRBV15 and TRBJ1-3, with D tentatively TRBD1 (6 bases). The CDR3 has 15 amino acids. The germline CDR1 and CDR2 sequences are LNHNV and YYDKDF (reference sequence). V dropped 0 bases and J dropped 4 bases, with 10 bases sitting between them.

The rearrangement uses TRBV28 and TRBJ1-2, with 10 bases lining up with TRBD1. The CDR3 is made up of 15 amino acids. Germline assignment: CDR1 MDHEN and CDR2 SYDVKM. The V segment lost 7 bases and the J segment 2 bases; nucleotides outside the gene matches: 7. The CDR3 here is CASIRQGALNYGYTF. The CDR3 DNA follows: TGTGCCAGCATCCGACAGGGGGCGTTAAACTATGGCTACACCTTC.

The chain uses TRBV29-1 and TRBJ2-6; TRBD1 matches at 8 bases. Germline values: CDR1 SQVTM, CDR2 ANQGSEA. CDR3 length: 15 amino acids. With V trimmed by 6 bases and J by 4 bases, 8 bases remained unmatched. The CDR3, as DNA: TGCAGCGTGGACGGACAGGGAAGAGGGGCCAACGTCCTGACTTTC. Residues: CSVDGQGRGANVLTF.